The 32 T cell receptor beta chains below all came from one sample that was sequenced in a study of blood T cell repertoires in COVID-19. Sequencing was performed with immunoSEQ multiplex PCR; in TCRdb, only in-frame clones are kept and a portion is missing. This table has 190,000 or so clones, under 85% appearing once. Sequenced sample: peripheral blood. All receptors derive from a woman of 80 years or more with acute or convalescent COVID-19.

V and J are TRBV11-2 and TRBJ2-3, with 9 bases that match TRBD2. The CDR3 sequence is 16 residues long. V was clipped by 5 bases and J by 2 bases; unmatched bases: 8. From germline, CDR1 is SGHAT and CDR2 FQNNGV. CDR3 in DNA: TGTGCCAGCAGCCGAGGGCTAGCGGGATACACAGATACGCAGTATTTT. This codes for CASSRGLAGYTDTQYF.

J is TRBJ1-1 and V is TRBV19; 7 nucleotides line up with TRBD1. The CDR3 has 14 residues. V was pared by 3 bases and J by 2 bases, with 3 bases of the junction left unmatched. Germline V gene data show CDR1 as LNHDA and CDR2 as SQIVND (reference sequence). CDR3: CASSMGQTNTEAFF. For the CDR3, the DNA is TGTGCCAGTAGTATGGGACAGACCAACACTGAAGCTTTCTTT.

This rearrangement joins TRBV18 to TRBJ1-1; maybe TRBD1 (5 bases). Germline V gene sequence: CDR1 KGHSH, CDR2 LQKENI. V lost 3 bases and J 7 bases, leaving 18 bases between the germline ends. CDR3 length: 15 amino acids. Here the CDR3 DNA reads TGTGCCAGCTCACCTAATATGGTGGGGCCGGATGAAGCTTTCTTT. Translated: CASSPNMVGPDEAFF.

V and J are TRBV5-1 and TRBJ2-5; D ambiguous. This CDR3 is built from 14 residues. Germline V gene lookup returns CDR1 SGHRS and CDR2 YFSETQ. Trimming took 4 bases from V and 2 from J, leaving 12 bases between them. The CDR3 sequence: CASSLGSWQETQYF. In DNA, the CDR3 is TGCGCCAGCAGCCTCGGGTCCTGGCAAGAGACCCAGTACTTC.

V is TRBV2 and J is TRBJ1-3; 10 bases fit TRBD1. Per the germline V gene, CDR1 is SNHLY and CDR2 is FYNNEI. The CDR3 is made up of 16 amino acids. Unmatched junction bases numbered 6, after V lost 6 bases and J lost 1 base. The CDR3 nucleotides are TGTGCCAGCAGCCGGACAGGGGGAATTTCTGGAAACACCATATATTTT. Translating it yields CASSRTGGISGNTIYF.

This CDR3 is CASSSPIGFRRNTGELFF. In nucleotides, the CDR3 is TGTGCCAGCAGTTCCCCCATCGGTTTTCGGAGGAACACCGGGGAGCTGTTTTTT. The chain couples TRBV28 to TRBJ2-2; no firm D call. V was cut by 4 bases and J by 1 base, with 19 bases left in between. Germline V CDR1 and CDR2: MDHEN, SYDVKM. The CDR3 length is 18 residues.

The chain has TRBV5-1 and TRBJ2-4; the D is unclear. V was trimmed by 4 bases and J by 0 bases, leaving 14 bases between them. Per the germline V gene, CDR1 is SGHRS and CDR2 is YFSETQ. The CDR3 spans 16 residues. CDR3: CASSPGSSLAKNIQYF. The DNA of the CDR3 is TGCGCCAGCAGCCCCGGGTCCTCCTTAGCCAAAAACATTCAGTACTTC.

CDR3 protein: CACKGGREETQYF. CDR3 bases: TGTGCCTGCAAGGGGGGGCGCGAAGAGACCCAGTACTTC. This rearrangement joins TRBV12-3 or TRBV12-4 to TRBJ2-5, with D possibly TRBD2 on 7 matching bases. Trimming shortened V by 11 bases and J by 3 bases, and 16 bases separated the two germline ends. CDR3 length: 13 amino acids.

This clone appeared a few times. The gene calls are TRBV7-2 and TRBJ1-2; 8 nucleotides align to TRBD1. The ends lost 4 bases at V and 8 bases at J; junction bases unmatched: 12. CDR1 is SGHTA and CDR2 is FQGNSA in the germline V gene. The CDR3 loop spans 15 amino acids. The CDR3 loop is CASSSFGQGSRGYTF. Here the CDR3 DNA reads TGTGCCAGCAGCTCCTTTGGACAGGGCAGTCGGGGCTACACCTTC. Looking up the rest from reference TRBV7-2 and TRBJ1-2 gives the full variable domain: GAGVSQSPSNKVTEKGKDVELRCDPISGHTALYWYRQSLGQGLEFLIYFQGNSAPDKSGLPSDRFSAERTGGSVSTLTIQRTQQEDSAVYLCASSSFGQGSRGYTFGSGTRLTVV.

Comment on this clone: This CDR3 is also generated by other DNA sequences in the sample. J is TRBJ2-1 and V is TRBV7-8, with a weak D call TRBD2 (5 bases). The CDR3 is 14 amino acids. V lost 6 bases and J lost 0, with 9 bases in between. The germline V gene has CDR1 SGHVS and CDR2 FQNEAQ. The CDR3 region is CASSPSTSYNEQFF. DNA of the CDR3: TGTGCCAGCAGTCCTAGCACCTCCTACAATGAGCAGTTCTTC.

The genes are TRBV7-8 and TRBJ1-1; D is uncertain. V lost 5 bases, J lost 7 bases, and 14 bases lay in between. The CDR3 extends over 13 amino acids. Germline V lookup: CDR1 SGHVS, CDR2 FQNEAQ. The CDR3 bases are TGTGCCAGCAGCAGCGGGCAGCTCCTTGAAGCTTTCTTT. This encodes CASSSGQLLEAFF.

The V and J genes are TRBV18 and TRBJ1-2; 7 bases are shared with TRBD1. Germline lookup yields CDR1 KGHSH and CDR2 LQKENI. This CDR3 region has 13 residues. V shed 3 bases, J shed 8 bases, and the junction held 6 bases outside the gene matches. CDR3 sequence (DNA): TGTGCCAGCTCACCGGAAAGGGGGCGAGGCTACACCTTC. The encoded protein is CASSPERGRGYTF.

This clone showed up just once. The gene calls are TRBV5-1 and TRBJ1-6; D not resolved. This CDR3 is 15 amino acids long. The germline V and J ends were trimmed by 1 base and 5 bases, with 10 bases remaining between them. In germline, CDR1 is SGHRS, CDR2 YFSETQ. The chain's CDR3 is CASSLTGGDNSPLHF. The CDR3 DNA reads as TGCGCCAGCAGCTTGACCGGCGGGGATAATTCACCCCTCCACTTT.

This rearrangement joins TRBV7-2 to TRBJ2-3, with 10 nucleotides matching TRBD2. CDR3 size: 16 residues. Germline assignment: CDR1 SGHTA and CDR2 FQGNSA. Trimming at V came to 5 bases and at J to 5 bases, leaving 10 bases not matched to a gene. CDR3 sequence (DNA): TGTGCCAGCAGCATCATAGCGGGGGGCGGGGGAGATACGCAGTATTTT. Protein: CASSIIAGGGGDTQYF.

This clone was recorded a few times. The chain carries TRBV6-6 and TRBJ2-3; D is perhaps TRBD2 (6 bases). The CDR3 has 15 amino acids. The V gene's germline CDR1 is MNHNY and CDR2 SVGAGI (reference sequence). Trimming shortened V by 2 bases and J by 0 bases, and 9 bases separated the two germline ends. CDR3 protein: CASSYGGLSTDTQYF. The CDR3 DNA follows: TGTGCCAGCAGTTACGGGGGACTGAGCACAGATACGCAGTATTTT.

This clone was recorded once. Within the sample, other DNA sequences also encode this same CDR3. The chain recombines TRBV10-3 with TRBJ1-5, with D tentatively TRBD1 (6 bases). Per germline, CDR1 ENHRY and CDR2 SYGVKD. V lost 2 bases and J lost 7, with 12 bases in between. The CDR3 spans 14 residues. In nucleotides, the CDR3 is TGTGCCATCAGTGAGGGGGGGGCAGAACAGCCCCAGCATTTT. It codes for CAISEGGAEQPQHF.

The chain joins TRBV7-3 to TRBJ1-1; D unclear. The CDR3 sequence is 15 residues long. The V gene's germline CDR1 is SGHTA and CDR2 FQGTGA. Trimming took 2 bases from V and 3 from J, leaving 13 bases between them. CDR3 in amino acids: CASSLAVLEDTEAFF. In DNA, the CDR3 is TGTGCCAGCAGCTTAGCGGTCCTCGAGGACACTGAAGCTTTCTTT.

The chain recombines TRBV5-4 with TRBJ1-5; 9 bases match TRBD1. The ends lost 6 bases at V and 0 bases at J; junction bases unmatched: 13. The CDR3 is 18 amino acids. Germline V gene lookup returns CDR1 SGHNT and CDR2 YYREEE (reference sequence). The CDR3 reads CASIPADRGEYSNQPQHF. In DNA form, the CDR3 reads TGTGCCAGCATTCCCGCGGACAGGGGCGAATATAGCAATCAGCCCCAGCATTTT. The full variable domain, with the rest looked up from reference TRBV5-4 and TRBJ1-5, is ETGVTQSPTHLIKTRGQQVTLRCSSQSGHNTVSWYQQALGQGPQFIFQYYREEENGRGNFPPRFSGLQFPNYSSELNVNALELDDSALYLCASIPADRGEYSNQPQHFGDGTRLSIL.

The chain combines TRBV19 with TRBJ1-5; 11 positions agree with TRBD1. V trimming: 10 bases; J trimming: 2 bases; junction bases outside the gene matches: 10. The germline V gene encodes CDR1 LNHDA and CDR2 SQIVND (reference sequence). There are 16 residues in the CDR3. The CDR3: CANTGTGGAGNQPQHF. DNA for the CDR3: TGTGCCAACACCGGGACAGGGGGGGCGGGCAATCAGCCCCAGCATTTT.

V usage is TRBV19 and J usage is TRBJ1-5, with 7 positions matching TRBD1. The CDR3 sequence is 15 residues long. The germline V gene has CDR1 LNHDA and CDR2 SQIVND (reference sequence). The V segment lost 1 base and the J segment 7 bases; nucleotides outside the gene matches: 7. This CDR3 is CASSIVPTGRQPQHF. The CDR3, as DNA: TGTGCCAGTAGTATAGTCCCGACAGGGAGGCAGCCCCAGCATTTT.

V and J are TRBV9 and TRBJ1-2; 7 nucleotides line up with TRBD1. Per germline, CDR1 SGDLS and CDR2 YYNGEE. This CDR3 region has 14 residues. V lost 5 bases to trimming and J lost 4 bases; unmatched junction nucleotides: 8. CDR3 protein: CASSRQGPAYGYTF. DNA of the CDR3: TGTGCCAGCAGTCGACAGGGCCCCGCCTATGGCTACACCTTC.

The chain joins TRBV11-2 to TRBJ1-6; possible D gene TRBD1, 5 bases. V lost 1 base, J lost 9 bases, and 13 bases lay in between. The CDR3 contains 15 residues. Germline V lookup: CDR1 SGHAT, CDR2 FQNNGV. As DNA, the CDR3 is TGTGCCAGCAGCTTAGTTGGGGGGGTAGGTTCACCCCTCCACTTT. This encodes CASSLVGGVGSPLHF.

The chain links TRBV30 to TRBJ1-2, with 9 bases fitting TRBD1. Germline lookup yields CDR1 GTSNPN and CDR2 SVGIG (reference sequence). V lost 0 bases and J lost 2; bases outside the gene matches: 7. The CDR3 runs 16 residues. CDR3 residues: CAWSVRRGQGNYGYTF. DNA for the CDR3: TGTGCCTGGAGTGTACGCCGCGGACAGGGGAACTATGGCTACACCTTC.

The rearrangement joins TRBV6-5 to TRBJ2-7; TRBD2 agrees at 7 bases. There are 14 residues in the CDR3. Germline lookup yields CDR1 MNHEY and CDR2 SVGAGI. The V gene end was trimmed by 11 bases and the J gene end by 0 bases; junction bases not matched to a gene: 10. For the CDR3, the DNA is TGTGCCTCACGCCAGGGACTACACTCCTACGAGCAGTACTTC. Encoded protein: CASRQGLHSYEQYF.

J is TRBJ1-5 and V is TRBV5-8, with D possibly TRBD1 on 6 matching bases. Germline V gene sequence: CDR1 SGHTS, CDR2 YDEGEE. V lost 2 bases and J 6 bases, leaving 9 bases between the germline ends. The CDR3 has 13 residues. For the CDR3, the DNA is TGTGCCAGCAGCTTTTCAGGGGTTCAGCCCCAGCATTTT. It is translated as CASSFSGVQPQHF. The full variable domain, with the rest looked up from reference TRBV5-8 and TRBJ1-5, is EAGVTQSPTHLIKTRGQQATLRCSPISGHTSVYWYQQALGLGLQFLLWYDEGEERNRGNFPPRFSGRQFPNYSSELNVNALELEDSALYLCASSFSGVQPQHFGDGTRLSIL.

The CDR3 is CASSPIAGGEKLFF. CDR3 sequence (DNA): TGTGCCAGCTCCCCAATCGCAGGGGGCGAAAAACTGTTTTTT. This chain joins TRBV18 and TRBJ1-4; 8 nucleotides line up with TRBD1. The CDR3 spans 14 residues. The trim removed 6 bases at V and 8 bases at J, leaving 8 bases unmatched. Germline V gene data show CDR1 as KGHSH and CDR2 as LQKENI.

The V gene is TRBV7-9, the J gene TRBJ2-3; unclear D gene. Trimming stripped 4 bases from V and 2 bases from J, with 13 bases between. The CDR3 extends over 15 amino acids. Germline-derived CDR1 and CDR2 are SEHNR and FQNEAQ (reference sequence). The CDR3 protein is CASSSGGGPTDTQYF. The CDR3 bases are TGTGCCAGCAGCTCCGGCGGCGGCCCCACAGATACGCAGTATTTT.

Only one count was recorded for this clone. The V and J genes are TRBV9 and TRBJ1-6; 7 nucleotides agree with TRBD1. The J segment lost 10 bases and the V segment lost 0 bases, leaving 7 bases of the junction unmatched. The CDR3 length is 15 residues. Germline V gives CDR1 SGDLS, CDR2 YYNGEE. The CDR3, as DNA: TGTGCCAGCAGCGTAGGACAGGGCTGGCAATCACCCCTCCACTTT. This codes for CASSVGQGWQSPLHF. The complete variable domain, with remaining parts taken from reference TRBV9 and TRBJ1-6, reads DSGVTQTPKHLITATGQRVTLRCSPRSGDLSVYWYQQSLDQGLQFLIQYYNGEERAKGNILERFSAQQFPDLHSELNLSSLELGDSALYFCASSVGQGWQSPLHFGNGTRLTVT.

The chain combines TRBV19 with TRBJ2-5, with 10 bases aligning to TRBD1. Germline CDR1 and CDR2: LNHDA and SQIVND (reference sequence). The CDR3 runs to 14 residues. V lost 3 bases to trimming and J lost 4 bases; unmatched junction nucleotides: 2. The CDR3 DNA follows: TGTGCCAGTAGTATCGGACAGGGGGTAGAGACCCAGTACTTC. It translates to CASSIGQGVETQYF.

V usage is TRBV6-6 and J usage is TRBJ1-5; perhaps TRBD1 as D (5 bases). V was trimmed by 6 bases and J by 0 bases, leaving 12 bases between them. CDR3 length equals 15 residues. Germline loops: CDR1 MNHNY, CDR2 SVGAGI (reference sequence). CDR3 nucleotide sequence: TGTGCCAGCAGATTCCAGGGTGATAGCAATCAGCCCCAGCATTTT. It yields the protein CASRFQGDSNQPQHF.

The rearrangement uses TRBV3-1 (or the pseudogene TRBV3-2) and TRBJ2-6; 9 bases align to TRBD1. This CDR3 has 20 residues. With 7 bases clipped from V and 1 base from J, the junction kept 17 bases outside the gene matches. Germline loops: CDR1 LGHDT, CDR2 YNNKEL (reference sequence). CDR3 in amino acids: CASTTLLSGTGISGANVLTF. CDR3 nucleotide sequence: TGTGCCAGCACCACCCTTCTCTCCGGGACAGGGATTTCTGGGGCCAACGTCCTGACTTTC.

The rearrangement uses TRBV7-7 and TRBJ2-2; D may be TRBD2 (6 bases). The CDR3 is 15 residues long. V lost 5 bases and J 6 bases, leaving 16 bases between the germline ends. CDR1 SSHAT and CDR2 FNYEAQ come from the germline V gene (reference sequence). Written as DNA, the CDR3 is TGTGCCAGCAGCCCGAGCCCCCGCGGGGCCGGGGAGCTGTTTTTT. Translation: CASSPSPRGAGELFF.